This TCR beta chain was sequenced in a study of blood T cell repertoires in COVID-19. The wider study: Both acute and convalescent COVID-19 samples were obtained from the United States, Italy and Spain. PBMCs, B-cell-depleted T cells, or T cells were the source of the cDNA or gDNA that made up the material.

In the authors' methods: Scientists estimated how many nucleated cells there were by amplifying reference gene primers. Libraries were prepared by immunoSEQ multiplex PCR; TCRdb keeps only in-frame clonotypes and omits some of them. V, J and clone size were drawn from that table, and D and trimming were deduced from the DNA. The data show some 250,000 clones, with approximately 83% seen just once and 2.5% to 3.5% held by the top ten. With 4 bases clipped from V and 0 bases from J, the junction kept 5 bases outside the gene matches. This CDR3 has 16 amino acids. Per germline, CDR1 MNHEY and CDR2 SVGAGI.

The specimen was peripheral blood. The receptor comes from a woman in her twenties or thirties who had recovered from COVID-19. This chain uses TRBV6-5 with TRBJ1-3; 8 positions match TRBD1. CDR3: CASSSPGQVSGNTIYF. The DNA of the CDR3 is TGTGCCAGCAGTTCACCGGGACAGGTCTCTGGAAACACCATATATTTT.